The clone carrying this T cell receptor (beta chain) has more than one count but fewer than ten. Its antigen is still unknown. Using RNA transcripts as the source, TCR beta CDR3 regions were amplified. A first-round RT-PCR of the TCR CDR3 used the HTBI primer set. MiXCR, run by TCRdb on the multiplex PCR reads, gives a single entry per CDR3 protein. The sample contains around 190,000 distinct CDR3 sequences, around 17% of which appear only once. This sample stems from a study of T cells in Graves' hyperthyroidism and ophthalmopathy. Study-wide results and caveats: Progression to ophthalmopathy was predicted a median of roughly seven months early.

CDR3 length equals 13 residues. Trimming stripped 3 bases from V and 4 bases from J, with 6 bases between. Germline V CDR1 and CDR2: MNHEY, SMNVEV (reference sequence). The gene calls are TRBV27 and TRBJ2-2; D uncertain. The sequence came from a woman in her 50s with Graves' hyperthyroidism. Sequenced material: blood. Here the CDR3 reads CASSLTLTGELFF. The DNA for the CDR3 is TGTGCCAGCAGTTTGACCCTCACCGGGGAGCTGTTTTTT.